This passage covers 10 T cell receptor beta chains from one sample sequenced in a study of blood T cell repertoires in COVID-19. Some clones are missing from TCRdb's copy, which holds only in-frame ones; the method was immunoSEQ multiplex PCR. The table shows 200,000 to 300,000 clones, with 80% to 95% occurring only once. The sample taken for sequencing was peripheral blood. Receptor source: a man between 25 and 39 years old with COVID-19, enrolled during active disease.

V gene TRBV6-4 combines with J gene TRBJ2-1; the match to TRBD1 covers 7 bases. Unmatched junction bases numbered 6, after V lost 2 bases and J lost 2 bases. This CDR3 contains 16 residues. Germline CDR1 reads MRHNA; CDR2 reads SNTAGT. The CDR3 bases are TGTGCCAGCAGTGACGACCCAGGACAGGCCTACAATGAGCAGTTCTTC. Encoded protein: CASSDDPGQAYNEQFF.

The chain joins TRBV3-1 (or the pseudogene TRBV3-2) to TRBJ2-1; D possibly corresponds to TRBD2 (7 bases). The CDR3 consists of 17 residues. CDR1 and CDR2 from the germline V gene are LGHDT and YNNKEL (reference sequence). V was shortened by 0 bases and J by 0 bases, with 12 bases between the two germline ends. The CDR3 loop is CASSQEWAGASYNEQFF. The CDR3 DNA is TGTGCCAGCAGCCAAGAATGGGCGGGGGCCTCCTACAATGAGCAGTTCTTC.

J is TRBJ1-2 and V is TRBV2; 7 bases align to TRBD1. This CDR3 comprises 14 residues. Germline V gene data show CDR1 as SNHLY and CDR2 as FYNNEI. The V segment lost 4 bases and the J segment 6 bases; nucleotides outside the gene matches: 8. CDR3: CASSVPGTEDGYTF. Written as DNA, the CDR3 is TGTGCCAGCAGTGTCCCCGGGACAGAGGATGGCTACACCTTC.

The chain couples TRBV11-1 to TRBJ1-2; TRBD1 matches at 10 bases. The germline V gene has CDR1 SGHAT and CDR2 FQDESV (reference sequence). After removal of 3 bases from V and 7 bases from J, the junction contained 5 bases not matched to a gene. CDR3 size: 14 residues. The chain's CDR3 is CASSLGQGTGGYTF. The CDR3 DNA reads TGTGCCAGCAGCTTGGGACAGGGGACGGGTGGCTACACCTTC.

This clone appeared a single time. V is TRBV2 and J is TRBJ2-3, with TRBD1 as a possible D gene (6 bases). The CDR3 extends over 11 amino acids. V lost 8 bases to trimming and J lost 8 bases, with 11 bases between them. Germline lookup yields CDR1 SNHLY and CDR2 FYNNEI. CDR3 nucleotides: TGTGCCAGCGTAATCAGGGGTACGCAGTATTTT. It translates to CASVIRGTQYF.

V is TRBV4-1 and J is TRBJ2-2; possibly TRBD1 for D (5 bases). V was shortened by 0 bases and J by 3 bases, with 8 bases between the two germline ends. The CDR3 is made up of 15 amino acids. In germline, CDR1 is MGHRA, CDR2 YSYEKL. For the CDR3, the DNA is TGCGCCAGCAGCCAAGAGGCAGGGCACACCGGGGAGCTGTTTTTT. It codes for CASSQEAGHTGELFF.

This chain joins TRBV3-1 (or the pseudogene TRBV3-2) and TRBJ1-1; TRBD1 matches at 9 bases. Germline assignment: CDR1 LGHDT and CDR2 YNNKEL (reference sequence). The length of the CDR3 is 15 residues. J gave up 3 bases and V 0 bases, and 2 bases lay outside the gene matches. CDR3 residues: CASSQEDRGDTEAFF. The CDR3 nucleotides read TGTGCCAGCAGCCAAGAAGACAGGGGGGACACTGAAGCTTTCTTT.

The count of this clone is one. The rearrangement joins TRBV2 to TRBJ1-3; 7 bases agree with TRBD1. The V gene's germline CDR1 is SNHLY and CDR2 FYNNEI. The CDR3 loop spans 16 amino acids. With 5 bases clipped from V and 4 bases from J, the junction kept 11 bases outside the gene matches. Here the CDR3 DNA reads TGTGCCAGCAGTCCGTCCGGGACAGAGGTCGGAAACACCATATATTTT. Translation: CASSPSGTEVGNTIYF.

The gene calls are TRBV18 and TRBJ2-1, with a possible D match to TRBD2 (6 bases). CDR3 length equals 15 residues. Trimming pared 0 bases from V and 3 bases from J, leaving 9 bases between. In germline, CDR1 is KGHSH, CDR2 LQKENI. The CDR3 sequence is CASSPPGLDYNEQFF. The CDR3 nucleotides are TGTGCCAGCTCACCACCGGGACTGGACTACAATGAGCAGTTCTTC.

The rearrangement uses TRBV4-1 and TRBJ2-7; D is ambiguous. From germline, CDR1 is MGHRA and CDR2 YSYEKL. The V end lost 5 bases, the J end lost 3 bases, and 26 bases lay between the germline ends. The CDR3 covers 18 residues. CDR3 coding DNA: TGCGCCAGCAGCGAAAGCGCCTTCCAACCCCGCTCCCGCTACGAGCAGTACTTC. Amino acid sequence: CASSESAFQPRSRYEQYF.